The 24 T cell receptor beta chains listed next were all sequenced from one sample in a study of breast tumors, draining lymph nodes, adjacent tissues. TCRdb independently ran MiXCR on the multiplex PCR reads; one entry per CDR3 protein. The table records roughly 32,000 distinct CDR3 sequences, roughly 32% of them present only once. Sample: breast tumor tissue. The receptor source for this set is a female donor with breast cancer. Some clones in this sample may be carry-over from other donors' samples.

In this sample, this clonotype turned up a few times. It may be a read error: a sequence one base away is much more abundant. The chain combines TRBV12-5 with TRBJ2-1, with D perhaps TRBD1 or TRBD2 (6 bases each). Germline V lookup: CDR1 LGHNT, CDR2 FRNRAP. CDR3 length: 12 residues. Between the trimmed V and J ends, which lost 7 bases and 12 bases, there was a span of 16 bases. The CDR3 protein is CASAQGGRGQFF. The CDR3 DNA reads as TGTGCTAGTGCCCAAGGGGGGCGTGGGCAGTTCTTC.

This clonotype was counted a single time. This may be a read error: a much more frequent sequence differs by one nucleotide. This sequence joins TRBV30 and TRBJ2-7; the D is unclear. This CDR3 region has 11 residues. Germline V lookup: CDR1 GTSNPN, CDR2 SVGIG (reference sequence). The CDR3 nucleotides read TGTGCCTGGTCGGGTGGGTCCGAGCGGTACTTC. Its protein is CAWSGGSERYF.

To note about this clonotype: With a much larger clone just one base away, this may be a read error. The chain carries TRBV9 and TRBJ2-2; D might be TRBD2 (5 bases). This CDR3 has 14 amino acids. CDR1 is SGDLS and CDR2 is YYNGEE in the germline V gene. CDR3 sequence: CVSSVEGYTGELFF. CDR3 sequence (DNA): TGTGTCAGCAGCGTAGAGGGCTACACCGGGGAGCTGTTTTTT.

V is TRBV15 and J is TRBJ2-7; D uncertain. This CDR3 contains 17 residues. Per germline, CDR1 LNHNV and CDR2 YYDKDF (reference sequence). The V end lost 4 bases, the J end lost 5 bases, and 24 bases lay between the germline ends. The CDR3 sequence: CATSTPRERRRRDEQYF. The CDR3 DNA reads as TGTGCCACCAGCACCCCTCGAGAAAGACGCCGTCGGGACGAGCAGTACTTC.

The chain has TRBV6-5 and TRBJ2-1; the match to TRBD1 covers 8 bases. CDR3 size: 15 residues. The trim removed 5 bases at V and 8 bases at J, leaving 11 bases unmatched. CDR1 is MNHEY, CDR2 SVGAGI, per germline. CDR3 nucleotides: TGTGCCAGCAGTACCCGGGACAGGTCTTTTGATGAGCAGTTCTTC. Its translation is CASSTRDRSFDEQFF.

This clonotype turned up a few times. The chain joins TRBV4-2 to TRBJ1-2, with D possibly TRBD1 on 5 matching bases. Germline loops: CDR1 LGHNA, CDR2 YNFKEQ. The CDR3 sequence is 15 residues long. With 0 bases removed from V and 3 bases from J, the gap between germline ends came to 11 bases. The CDR3 DNA sequence: TGTGCCAGCAGCCAAGATATGGACAACCACTATGGCTACACCTTC. Amino acids: CASSQDMDNHYGYTF.

This clonotype was seen once. The chain links TRBV5-1 to TRBJ2-5; 8 bases fit TRBD1. This CDR3 contains 15 residues. Germline V lookup: CDR1 SGHRS, CDR2 YFSETQ. Germline trimming cut 4 bases from V and 3 bases from J; bases unmatched to any gene: 8. Here the CDR3 reads CASSQGQGGKETQYF. CDR3 coding DNA: TGCGCCAGCAGCCAAGGACAGGGAGGAAAAGAGACCCAGTACTTC.

About this clonotype itself: An end of the junction does not agree with germline; a read error may underlie this. The chain is built from TRBV19 and TRBJ2-2; TRBD2 matches 11 bases. Per the germline V gene, CDR1 is LNHDA and CDR2 is SQIVND (reference sequence). The CDR3 has 16 residues. The CDR3 nucleotides read TGTGCCAGTAGCATTCAGACTAGCGGGAACACCGGGGAGCTGTCTTTT. Encoded protein: CASSIQTSGNTGELSF.

This clonotype was detected ten times or more. The rearrangement uses TRBV20-1 and TRBJ2-7; 10 bases are a match to TRBD2. After removal of 2 bases from V and 2 bases from J, the junction contained 12 bases not matched to a gene. The CDR3 is 17 residues long. The germline V gene encodes CDR1 DFQATT and CDR2 SNEGSKA (reference sequence). The CDR3 DNA reads as TGCAGTGCTAGATCCTCTAGCGGGAGAGGTACTGCCTACGAGCAGTACTTC. It translates to CSARSSSGRGTAYEQYF.

This clonotype came up a few times. The chain recombines TRBV12-3 or TRBV12-4 with TRBJ2-3, with 13 bases that match TRBD2. The CDR3 is 15 amino acids. J lost 3 bases, V lost 5 bases, and 2 bases had no gene match. The CDR3 reads CASSQTSGRTDTQYF. In DNA form, the CDR3 reads TGTGCCAGCAGTCAGACTAGCGGGAGGACAGATACGCAGTATTTT.

This clonotype was observed at least ten times. The chain carries TRBV6-5 and TRBJ1-6; maybe TRBD1 (6 bases). In germline, CDR1 is MNHEY, CDR2 SVGAGI. The CDR3 contains 16 residues. V gave up 5 bases and J gave up 8 bases, with 19 bases separating them. The CDR3 DNA reads as TGTGCCAGCAGTCTACTCAGGGGCCCCAGGGATTCACCCCTCCACTTT. Protein product: CASSLLRGPRDSPLHF.

Turning to this clonotype: One end of the junction does not line up with germline, which may come from a read error. The J gene is TRBJ2-7, the V gene TRBV20-1; TRBD2 matches 9 bases. Germline V CDR1 and CDR2: DFQATT, SNEGSKA (reference sequence). CDR3 length: 16 residues. The CDR3 sequence: CSARDRLAEARYGQYF. The DNA for the CDR3 is TGCAGTGCTAGAGATCGACTAGCGGAGGCACGATACGGGCAGTACTTC.

This clonotype has ten or more counts. The chain is built from TRBV6-5 and TRBJ2-7; 7 positions match TRBD2. This CDR3 is built from 14 residues. The V and J ends lost 5 bases and 2 bases, in that order; junction bases with no gene match: 6. Germline V gives CDR1 MNHEY, CDR2 SVGAGI. CDR3 nucleotides: TGTGCCAGCAGTCAAAGCGGGAAACCCTACGAGCAGTACTTC. It yields the protein CASSQSGKPYEQYF.

V and J are TRBV2 and TRBJ2-3, with D unresolved. V was cut by 7 bases and J by 11 bases, with 25 bases left in between. The CDR3 is 15 residues long. Per the germline V gene, CDR1 is SNHLY and CDR2 is FYNNEI. The CDR3 loop reads CASTQEWPRPVRQYF. CDR3 in DNA: TGTGCCAGCACCCAAGAATGGCCCCGGCCTGTAAGGCAGTATTTT.

This clonotype was picked up many times. The gene calls are TRBV12-3 or TRBV12-4 and TRBJ2-3; D not resolved. Deletions cut 10 bases from V and 3 bases from J, with 8 bases between. The CDR3 has 11 amino acids. DNA of the CDR3: TGTGCCACCACGTCTACAGATACGCAGTATTTT. Protein sequence: CATTSTDTQYF.

The chain links TRBV3-1 to TRBJ2-3; D is tentatively TRBD1 or TRBD2 (6 bases each). Germline values: CDR1 LGHDT, CDR2 YNNKEL (reference sequence). With 0 bases removed from V and 5 bases from J, the gap between germline ends came to 18 bases. This CDR3 has 17 amino acids. The CDR3 spells CASSQDVGARAGDTQYF. The DNA for the CDR3 is TGTGCCAGCAGCCAAGATGTGGGGGCGCGAGCGGGAGATACGCAGTATTTT.

This clonotype was detected ten times or more. The chain links TRBV6-6 to TRBJ2-1; TRBD2 aligns across 10 bases. The CDR3 totals 14 residues. The J segment lost 2 bases and the V segment lost 5 bases, leaving 0 bases of the junction unmatched. Germline CDR1 is MNHNY and CDR2 is SVGAGI (reference sequence). CDR3 nucleotide sequence: TGTGCCAGCAGTACTAGCGGGGCCTACAATGAGCAGTTCTTC. As protein: CASSTSGAYNEQFF.

In the case of this clonotype: A much larger clone differs by one base, so this may be a read error. The V and J genes are TRBV12-3 or TRBV12-4 and TRBJ1-3, with D unresolved. The CDR3 extends over 14 amino acids. The CDR3, as DNA: TGTGCCAGCAGGTCGGGCTCCTCTGGAAACGCCATATATTTT. It encodes CASRSGSSGNAIYF.

This clonotype was counted at least ten times. This chain joins TRBV24-1 and TRBJ2-5, with 10 nucleotides matching TRBD2. The CDR3 spans 14 residues. CDR1 and CDR2 from the germline V gene are KGHDR and SFDVKD. Trimming took 10 bases from V and 4 from J; bases not matched to a gene: 8. The CDR3 reads CATSPGLARETQYF. The CDR3 nucleotides are TGTGCCACTTCTCCGGGACTAGCGCGAGAGACCCAGTACTTC.

The chain combines TRBV3-2 with TRBJ2-5; the D call TRBD1 from the table was never checked on the DNA. TRBV3-2 constitutes a pseudogene. The CDR3 has 16 residues. CDR3 in amino acids: CASDYGRGPHQETQYF. Written as DNA, the CDR3 is TGTGCCAGCGATTACGGCAGGGGCCCACACCAAGAGACCCAGTACTTC.

The sample holds many counts of this clonotype. Written as DNA, the CDR3 is TGTGCCAGCAGGATACTACACGGGGAGCTGTTTTTT. Residues: CASRILHGELFF. The chain uses TRBV12-3 or TRBV12-4 and TRBJ2-2; D ambiguous. The CDR3 has 12 amino acids. V gave up 6 bases and J gave up 7 bases, with 9 bases separating them.

Many counts were recorded for this clonotype. The chain joins TRBV19 to TRBJ2-7; TRBD2 agrees at 11 bases. Germline lookup yields CDR1 LNHDA and CDR2 SQIVND (reference sequence). The V gene end was trimmed by 5 bases and the J gene end by 7 bases; junction bases not matched to a gene: 4. The CDR3 has 13 residues. The CDR3 nucleotides read TGTGCCAGTAGTCTAGCGGGAGGAAGGGAGCAGTACTTC. This gives the protein CASSLAGGREQYF.

At least ten counts were recorded for this clonotype. This chain joins TRBV11-3 and TRBJ2-2; 8 bases align to TRBD1. CDR3 length: 15 amino acids. The V gene's germline CDR1 is SGHNT and CDR2 YENEEA. V was pared by 11 bases and J by 3 bases, with 11 bases of the junction left unmatched. CDR3 coding DNA: TGTGCCGGTACCGGGTGGACAGGGCACACCGGGGAGCTGTTTTTT. Encoded protein: CAGTGWTGHTGELFF. Variable domain in full (rest from reference TRBV11-3 and TRBJ2-2): EAGVVQSPRYKIIEKKQPVAFWCNPISGHNTLYWYLQNLGQGPELLIRYENEEAVDDSQLPKDRFSAERLKGVDSTLKIQPAELGDSAVYLCAGTGWTGHTGELFFGEGSRLTVL.

The rearrangement joins TRBV2 to TRBJ1-1; D gene ambiguous. V lost 5 bases and J lost 8, with 9 bases in between. The germline CDR1 and CDR2 sequences are SNHLY and FYNNEI. The CDR3 totals 11 residues. CDR3 in DNA: TGTGCCAGCAGTACCCGCGCCGAAGCTTTCTTT. The encoded protein is CASSTRAEAFF.